This section outlines one T cell receptor beta chain sequence together with its context. Original data processing: Amplification of reference gene primers provided the estimated nucleated cell counts. The protocol was immunoSEQ multiplex PCR, while the TCRdb copy is restricted to in-frame clones and leaves out a portion. That table furnishes V, J and clone size, whereas the DNA furnished D and trimming. The repertoire has roughly 73,000 clones, more than 70% of them found once; the top ten carry roughly 1.5%. J lost 5 bases, V lost 3 bases, and 5 bases had no gene match. The CDR3 sequence is 15 residues long. Germline CDR1 and CDR2: SGHTA and FQGNSA. These data originate in a study of blood T cell repertoires in COVID-19. About the study: Samples came from the United States, Italy and Spain, spanning acute and convalescent COVID-19. The cDNA or gDNA used as material had been derived from T cells, B-cell-depleted T cells, or PBMCs.

The sequenced sample consisted of peripheral blood. The receptor was derived from a human donor in a cohort sampled during active COVID-19. This chain uses TRBV7-2 with TRBJ2-2; TRBD2 matches at 8 bases. CDR3 coding DNA: TGTGCCAGCAGCTTTAGCGGGAAGTGGACCGGGGAGCTGTTTTTT. This encodes CASSFSGKWTGELFF. The whole variable domain, filled in from reference TRBV7-2 and TRBJ2-2, reads GAGVSQSPSNKVTEKGKDVELRCDPISGHTALYWYRQSLGQGLEFLIYFQGNSAPDKSGLPSDRFSAERTGGSVSTLTIQRTQQEDSAVYLCASSFSGKWTGELFFGEGSRLTVL.